Following are 18 T cell receptor beta chains from one sample sequenced in a study of liver allograft versus peripheral blood T cells. Study at large: Transplanted livers and recipients' peripheral blood had their T cell receptor repertoires compared.

MiXCR was run by TCRdb on the reads, yielding one entry per CDR3 protein. The sample records several thousand distinct CDR3 sequences, 15% to 20% being singletons. The receptor set was obtained from a human patient who had a liver transplant. T cells may partly derive from the graft donor.

In this sample, this clonotype turned up many times. The chain has TRBV15 and TRBJ1-2, with TRBD1 matching 7 bases. The CDR3 length is 17 residues. V was clipped by 0 bases and J by 4 bases; unmatched bases: 11. The germline gives CDR1 LNHNV, CDR2 YYDKDF (reference sequence). For the CDR3, the DNA is TGTGCCACCAGCAGAGATTTGGGGGACAGTGTTGGCTATGGCTACACCTTC. Its translation: CATSRDLGDSVGYGYTF.

This clonotype is categorized as medium-sized (0.01 to 0.1%). V and J are TRBV13 and TRBJ2-6; no clear D. Germline lookup yields CDR1 PRHDT and CDR2 FYEKMQ (reference sequence). With 0 bases removed from V and 4 bases from J, the gap between germline ends came to 16 bases. CDR3 length: 18 amino acids. The DNA of the CDR3 is TGTGCCAGCAGCTTAGGCCGTAGGACGGGCTCCGGGGCCAACGTCCTGACTTTC. The encoded protein is CASSLGRRTGSGANVLTF.

V is TRBV7-9 and J is TRBJ1-1; TRBD1 matches 10 bases. The CDR3 is 15 residues long. Unmatched junction bases numbered 4, after V lost 4 bases and J lost 2 bases. Germline lookup yields CDR1 SEHNR and CDR2 FQNEAQ (reference sequence). CDR3 in amino acids: CASSSRQGANTEAFF. The CDR3 DNA reads TGTGCCAGCAGCTCCCGACAGGGGGCTAACACTGAAGCTTTCTTT.

This clonotype was seen at least ten times. This chain connects TRBV5-4 to TRBJ1-2, with D perhaps TRBD1 (6 bases). CDR1 and CDR2 from the germline V gene are SGHNT and YYREEE (reference sequence). This CDR3 comprises 15 residues. Trimming took off 3 bases at V and 6 bases at J, with 18 bases between the two ends. CDR3 sequence: CASSSYIQGLDGYTF. The CDR3 DNA follows: TGTGCCAGCAGCTCTTATATACAGGGTCTGGATGGCTACACCTTC.

In the case of this clonotype: One base away lies a much larger clone, so this may be a sequencing read error. This chain links TRBV10-3 with TRBJ1-5, with TRBD1 matching 9 bases. Germline CDR1 and CDR2: ENHRY and SYGVKD. V shed 5 bases, J shed 2 bases, and the junction held 10 bases outside the gene matches. This CDR3 has 17 residues. In nucleotides, the CDR3 is TGTGCCATCAGTCGGGGGACAGGGAAATTGGGCAATCAGCCCCAGCATTTT. It is translated as CAISRGTGKLGNQPQHF.

This clonotype was counted at least ten times. CDR3 protein: CASSSDEGGNQPQHF. The CDR3 DNA sequence: TGTGCCAGCAGCTCGGATGAAGGGGGCAATCAGCCCCAGCATTTT. The chain links TRBV5-4 to TRBJ1-5, with TRBD1 as a possible D gene (5 bases). Germline CDR1 reads SGHNT; CDR2 reads YYREEE (reference sequence). Trimming removed 3 bases at V and 2 bases at J, with 12 bases between. CDR3 length: 15 residues.

This clonotype is classed as medium-sized. The V gene is TRBV6-6, the J gene TRBJ1-2; 7 nucleotides align to TRBD1. Trimming at V came to 4 bases and at J to 4 bases, leaving 6 bases not matched to a gene. Germline values: CDR1 MNHNY, CDR2 SVGAGI (reference sequence). This CDR3 comprises 14 residues. The CDR3 loop is CASSSTGQGYGYTF. The CDR3 bases are TGTGCCAGCAGTTCGACAGGGCAGGGCTATGGCTACACCTTC.

At least ten counts were recorded for this clonotype. V usage is TRBV5-6 and J usage is TRBJ1-6, with D maybe TRBD1 (6 bases). The CDR3 runs 16 residues. V was shortened by 3 bases and J by 8 bases, with 18 bases between the two germline ends. The germline V gene encodes CDR1 SGHDT and CDR2 YYEEEE. The CDR3 protein is CASSYAQGLRYSPLHF. The CDR3 DNA reads TGTGCCAGCAGCTACGCACAGGGACTGAGGTATTCACCCCTCCACTTT.

The chain is built from TRBV10-3 and TRBJ2-2, with D tentatively TRBD1 or TRBD2 (5 bases each). This CDR3 has 12 amino acids. Germline loops: CDR1 ENHRY, CDR2 SYGVKD. Trimming cost V 7 bases and J 13 bases, with 16 bases left between them. In DNA form, the CDR3 reads TGTGCCATCATCCCGGGGCAGCAAGGGCTGTTTTTT. Amino acid sequence: CAIIPGQQGLFF.

This clonotype has at least ten counts. The gene calls are TRBV10-3 and TRBJ2-7; D uncertain. The CDR3 contains 16 residues. The ends were cut back, 0 bases at V and 4 bases at J, with 16 bases in the middle. The germline gives CDR1 ENHRY, CDR2 SYGVKD. The DNA of the CDR3 is TGTGCCATCAGTGAGTCGACCACGGCAGATTCTTACGAGCAGTACTTC. It specifies CAISESTTADSYEQYF.

To note about this clonotype: This may be a read error: a much more frequent sequence differs by one nucleotide. V gene TRBV5-6 combines with J gene TRBJ1-2, with no clear D. The CDR3 spans 14 residues. CDR1 and CDR2 (germline): SGHDT, YYEEEE. The CDR3 DNA sequence: TGTGTCAGCAGGTCTTTCGGAGTCGTTCCTCTTCCCACCTTC. Its translation is CVSRSFGVVPLPTF.

This clonotype was seen at least ten times. V is TRBV15 and J is TRBJ1-1; D not certain. The CDR3 contains 15 residues. The germline V gene has CDR1 LNHNV and CDR2 YYDKDF (reference sequence). Trimming removed 5 bases at V and 11 bases at J, with 24 bases between. The CDR3 sequence: CATSGSRGELLGAFF. The CDR3, as DNA: TGTGCCACCAGCGGCAGTCGCGGGGAGCTTTTAGGGGCTTTCTTT.

The rearrangement links TRBV5-6 to TRBJ2-7, with a tentative D call TRBD1 (6 bases). The CDR3 is made up of 14 amino acids. V was clipped by 2 bases and J by 3 bases, with 12 bases between them. The germline CDR1 and CDR2 sequences are SGHDT and YYEEEE. In DNA form, the CDR3 reads TGTGCCAGCAGCTTACTTGAGACAGGCTACGAGCAGTACTTC. It codes for CASSLLETGYEQYF.

Only a few counts were recorded for this clonotype. This rearrangement joins TRBV12-3 or TRBV12-4 to TRBJ1-4, with TRBD1 matching 8 bases. The CDR3 is 16 amino acids. V lost 0 bases to trimming and J lost 3 bases; unmatched junction nucleotides: 3. The DNA of the CDR3 is TGTGCCAGCAGTTTAGCTGGACAGGGTGCTAATGAAAAACTGTTTTTT. Protein product: CASSLAGQGANEKLFF.

The chain joins TRBV27 to TRBJ2-1; D not certain. The germline V gene has CDR1 MNHEY and CDR2 SMNVEV (reference sequence). V lost 8 bases, J lost 4 bases, and 9 bases lay in between. CDR3 size: 12 residues. The CDR3 is CASSPGYNEQFF. The CDR3 DNA is TGTGCCAGCTCCCCCGGTTACAATGAGCAGTTCTTC.

Judged by abundance, this clonotype is medium-sized. This sequence joins TRBV29-1 and TRBJ1-2; D ambiguous. There are 14 residues in the CDR3. The V gene lost 6 bases and the J gene lost 6 bases, with 20 bases spanning the gap. Looked up from germline, CDR1 is SQVTM and CDR2 is ANQGSEA. The CDR3 loop is CSVSPLIGFDGYTF. The CDR3, as DNA: TGCAGCGTCTCCCCCCTGATAGGGTTCGATGGCTACACCTTC.

This clonotype was recorded a few times. The chain has TRBV27 and TRBJ1-1, with D perhaps matching TRBD1 (5 bases). The V gene lost 3 bases and the J gene lost 1 base, with 9 bases spanning the gap. The CDR3 covers 14 residues. Germline V CDR1 and CDR2: MNHEY, SMNVEV (reference sequence). The CDR3, as DNA: TGTGCCAGCAGTTTGGGGGTTTGGAACACTGAAGCTTTCTTT. It codes for CASSLGVWNTEAFF.

This clonotype showed up many times. The junction shows a germline mismatch at one end, possibly a read error. The genes are TRBV19 and TRBJ1-6; D is undetermined. Per the germline V gene, CDR1 is LNHDA and CDR2 is SQIVND (reference sequence). The CDR3 is 13 residues long. The CDR3 DNA follows: TGTGCCAGTAGTATAGCCGACCGGCGCCCCCTAAACTTT. It yields the protein CASSIADRRPLNF.